This T cell receptor beta chain stems from a study of blood T cell repertoires in COVID-19. Only in-frame clones appear in the TCRdb table, and some are missing; sequencing was by immunoSEQ multiplex PCR. The sample lists 45,000 to 65,000 clones, around four fifths occurring once. Per the germline V gene, CDR1 is SGHVS and CDR2 is FNYEAQ. Losses at the gene ends were 1 base for V and 3 bases for J; bases not matched to a gene: 2. The CDR3 extends over 15 amino acids. This TCR came from a man aged 25 to 45 with COVID-19, enrolled during active disease. This chain uses TRBV7-6 with TRBJ1-1; 10 bases agree with TRBD1. The sample was peripheral blood. CDR3 sequence reads: CASSLGTGGYTEAFF. As DNA, the CDR3 is TGTGCCAGCAGCTTAGGGACAGGGGGGTACACTGAAGCTTTCTTT.